These 24 T cell receptor beta chains were all obtained from the same sample, sequenced in a study of CD8+CD57+ T cells in acquired aplastic anemia. Investigators profiled TCR beta VDJ and CDR3 from genomic DNA template. One entry per CDR3 protein results from TCRdb running MiXCR on the reads. The table includes over 200,000 distinct CDR3 sequences, 61% detected once. Sequencing was performed on sorted CD4+, CD8+, or CD8+CD57+ T cells (not recorded which) from PBMCs. Every receptor here comes from a human donor in good health.

On this clonotype itself: In this CDR3 the conserved last residue, phenylalanine or tryptophan, is missing, so a read error is likely. The chain joins TRBV20-1 to TRBJ1-2; D uncertain. Germline V gene lookup returns CDR1 DFQATT and CDR2 SNEGSKA (reference sequence). V was trimmed by 6 bases and J by 7 bases, leaving 15 bases between them. The CDR3 is 12 residues long. CDR3 residues: CSAPSPAGGYTV. CDR3 coding DNA: TGCAGTGCCCCCTCCCCGGCAGGTGGCTACACCGTC.

V is TRBV9 and J is TRBJ2-1, with 8 positions matching TRBD2. Germline V lookup: CDR1 SGDLS, CDR2 YYNGEE. The CDR3 contains 15 residues. With V trimmed by 4 bases and J by 10 bases, 13 bases remained unmatched. CDR3 sequence: CASSTPTSAGREQFF. The DNA of the CDR3 is TGTGCCAGCAGCACCCCGACTAGCGCCGGAAGGGAGCAGTTCTTC.

The table lists this clonotype with many counts. The chain couples TRBV5-4 to TRBJ2-3; 8 nucleotides agree with TRBD2. V lost 2 bases to trimming and J lost 5 bases; unmatched junction nucleotides: 1. Germline CDR1 reads SGHNT; CDR2 reads YYREEE (reference sequence). This CDR3 has 13 amino acids. CDR3 in amino acids: CASSFSGGDTQYF. CDR3 sequence (DNA): TGTGCCAGCAGCTTCAGCGGGGGAGATACGCAGTATTTT.

This clonotype has just one count. The chain joins TRBV2 to TRBJ2-7; 7 nucleotides match TRBD1. The CDR3 contains 15 residues. The germline V gene encodes CDR1 SNHLY and CDR2 FYNNEI. After removal of 5 bases from V and 4 bases from J, the junction contained 11 bases not matched to a gene. The CDR3 protein is CASSTGQVSDYEQYF. CDR3 bases: TGTGCCAGCAGTACCGGACAGGTCTCAGATTACGAGCAGTACTTC.

This clonotype occurred once. This chain uses TRBV24-1 with TRBJ2-5; either TRBD1 or TRBD2 may supply D (5 bases each). Trimming removed 3 bases from V and 5 bases from J, with 15 bases in between. Germline V gene sequence: CDR1 KGHDR, CDR2 SFDVKD. The CDR3 covers 15 residues. CDR3 sequence: CATSDGTTTRETQYF. The CDR3, as DNA: TGTGCCACCAGTGATGGGACCACAACGAGGGAGACCCAGTACTTC.

This sequence joins TRBV19 and TRBJ1-1; a possible D gene is TRBD1 (6 bases). V was trimmed by 5 bases and J by 5 bases, leaving 18 bases between them. CDR3 length: 15 residues. From germline, CDR1 is LNHDA and CDR2 SQIVND (reference sequence). In DNA, the CDR3 is TGTGCCAGTAGTCAGGGGACTACAGGGAAGACTGAAGCTTTCTTT. This translates into CASSQGTTGKTEAFF.

This chain joins TRBV9 and TRBJ2-7, with D unclear. CDR1 and CDR2 (germline): SGDLS, YYNGEE. Trimming left V 0 bases short and J 3 bases short, with 10 bases between. The CDR3 sequence is 14 residues long. The DNA for the CDR3 is TGTGCCAGCAGCGTAGGACGACAAGGCTACGAGCAGTACTTC. It encodes CASSVGRQGYEQYF.

This clonotype occurred many times. The genes are TRBV5-5 and TRBJ2-1, with a tentative D call TRBD2 (6 bases). CDR1 is SGHKS and CDR2 is YYEKEE in the germline V gene (reference sequence). The V and J ends lost 4 bases and 0 bases respectively, with 8 bases between them. The CDR3 is made up of 14 amino acids. CDR3 coding DNA: TGTGCCAGCAGCCAGGGAGGCTCCTACAATGAGCAGTTCTTC. Its translation: CASSQGGSYNEQFF.

Comments on this clonotype: Relative to the germline gene, one junction end is altered; a read error may explain this. The chain uses TRBV24-1 and TRBJ2-3; 10 bases line up with TRBD2. Germline V CDR1 and CDR2: KGHDR, SFDVKD. This CDR3 is built from 16 residues. The CDR3 loop is CATSDLSSGRRDTLYF. DNA of the CDR3: TGTGCCACCAGTGATCTATCTAGCGGGAGAAGAGATACGCTGTATTTT.

There are many counts of this clonotype. The genes are TRBV7-9 and TRBJ2-5; no firm D call. This CDR3 spans 15 amino acids. Germline V lookup: CDR1 SEHNR, CDR2 FQNEAQ (reference sequence). V dropped 5 bases and J dropped 0 bases, with 13 bases sitting between them. This chain's CDR3 is CASSRPQANQETQYF. The CDR3 DNA sequence: TGTGCCAGCAGCAGACCCCAGGCCAACCAAGAGACCCAGTACTTC.

The chain combines TRBV2 with TRBJ2-5; 12 bases are shared with TRBD1. Germline trimming cut 9 bases from V and 4 bases from J; bases unmatched to any gene: 6. The CDR3 has 14 residues. Germline CDR1 is SNHLY and CDR2 is FYNNEI. The CDR3 reads CAREGQGAGETQYF. DNA for the CDR3: TGTGCCAGGGAGGGACAGGGGGCCGGAGAGACCCAGTACTTC. Based on the CDR3 plus reference TRBV2 and TRBJ2-5, the full variable domain is EPEVTQTPSHQVTQMGQEVILRCVPISNHLYFYWYRQILGQKVEFLVSFYNNEISEKSEIFDDQFSVERPDGSNFTLKIRSTKLEDSAMYFCAREGQGAGETQYFGPGTRLLVL.

The chain links TRBV6-9 to TRBJ2-3, with 7 bases fitting TRBD1. The V gene end was trimmed by 6 bases and the J gene end by 6 bases; junction bases not matched to a gene: 6. The CDR3 sequence is 13 residues long. Germline CDR1 reads MNHGY; CDR2 reads SVAAGI. The CDR3 nucleotides are TGTGCCAGCAGACACGACAGGGAGGATACGCAGTATTTT. Amino acids: CASRHDREDTQYF.

This clonotype was counted ten times or more. V is TRBV19 and J is TRBJ2-7; D might be TRBD1 or TRBD2, each matching 5 bases. The V gene's germline CDR1 is LNHDA and CDR2 SQIVND (reference sequence). This CDR3 is built from 13 residues. Trimming shortened V by 5 bases and J by 7 bases, and 15 bases separated the two germline ends. The DNA for the CDR3 is TGTGCCAGTAGTGATACAGGTCCGGGGGAGCAGTACTTC. The encoded protein is CASSDTGPGEQYF.

The V gene is TRBV20-1, the J gene TRBJ2-5; 9 bases match TRBD2. The V segment lost 6 bases and the J segment 0 bases; nucleotides outside the gene matches: 8. The CDR3 extends over 15 amino acids. Germline loops: CDR1 DFQATT, CDR2 SNEGSKA (reference sequence). The CDR3 protein is CSAPLAGRDQETQYF. As DNA, the CDR3 is TGCAGTGCGCCTCTAGCGGGGCGAGACCAAGAGACCCAGTACTTC.

The rearrangement joins TRBV25-1 to TRBJ2-3, with unresolved D. CDR3 size: 13 residues. The germline gives CDR1 MGHDK, CDR2 SYGVNS. Deletions cut 4 bases from V and 7 bases from J, with 12 bases between. CDR3 region: CASSARLRNTQYF. CDR3 sequence (DNA): TGTGCCAGCAGTGCCCGACTCCGGAATACGCAGTATTTT.

This clonotype was found once. This chain connects TRBV12-3 or TRBV12-4 to TRBJ1-1; maybe TRBD1 (5 bases). Trimming removed 7 bases from V and 4 bases from J, with 13 bases in between. The length of the CDR3 is 13 residues. The CDR3 sequence: CASTRGGITEAFF. CDR3 nucleotides: TGTGCCAGCACCCGGGGGGGGATCACTGAAGCTTTCTTT.

This clonotype occurred once. The rearrangement links TRBV2 to TRBJ2-1, with a possible D match to TRBD2 (6 bases). The CDR3 extends over 13 amino acids. Between the trimmed V and J ends, which lost 8 bases and 8 bases, there was a span of 16 bases. Germline V gives CDR1 SNHLY, CDR2 FYNNEI. CDR3 loop: CASGVGSGYEQFF. The CDR3, as DNA: TGTGCCAGCGGAGTGGGTAGCGGATATGAGCAGTTCTTC.

J is TRBJ1-1 and V is TRBV19; D is possibly TRBD1 (5 bases). Germline assignment: CDR1 LNHDA and CDR2 SQIVND (reference sequence). The CDR3 consists of 15 residues. With 7 bases removed from V and 1 base from J, the gap between germline ends came to 16 bases. Here the CDR3 DNA reads TGTGCCAGTACCTCCGTGAGTCAGGGGAACACTGAAGCTTTCTTT. Translating it yields CASTSVSQGNTEAFF.

The table lists this clonotype with many counts. The V gene is TRBV3-2, the J gene TRBJ2-7; whether TRBD2, the table's D call, matches the DNA was not checked. TRBV3-2 counts as a pseudogene. The CDR3 runs to 11 residues. The CDR3 spells CARFKRSEQYF. The CDR3, as DNA: TGTGCCAGATTCAAGCGGTCGGAGCAGTACTTC.

In this sample, this clonotype turned up many times. J is TRBJ2-7 and V is TRBV19, with TRBD1 matching 10 bases. J gave up 6 bases and V 1 base, and 12 bases lay outside the gene matches. There are 17 residues in the CDR3. Germline values: CDR1 LNHDA, CDR2 SQIVND (reference sequence). The CDR3 region is CASSIVGPGTGVSEQYF. CDR3 nucleotide sequence: TGTGCCAGTAGTATAGTCGGACCCGGGACAGGGGTAAGCGAGCAGTACTTC.

This clonotype has ten or more counts. The rearrangement uses TRBV5-5 and TRBJ2-1, with 10 bases fitting TRBD1. This CDR3 is built from 15 residues. V shed 4 bases and J 8 bases; nucleotides not matched to a gene: 9. CDR1 and CDR2 from the germline V gene are SGHKS and YYEKEE (reference sequence). The CDR3 DNA follows: TGTGCCAGCAGCATCCGGGACAGGGGTTCCTATGAGCAGTTCTTC. This translates into CASSIRDRGSYEQFF.

The chain employs TRBV5-1 and TRBJ1-6; 10 bases map to TRBD1. This CDR3 is built from 18 residues. The germline V gene has CDR1 SGHRS and CDR2 YFSETQ. V shed 3 bases and J 4 bases; nucleotides not matched to a gene: 10. CDR3 in amino acids: CASSSGQGVGYYNSPLHF. The CDR3 DNA follows: TGCGCCAGCAGCTCTGGACAGGGGGTTGGGTATTATAATTCACCCCTCCACTTT.

This clonotype was detected ten times or more. The J gene is TRBJ1-1, the V gene TRBV20-1; D possibly corresponds to TRBD1 (5 bases). The CDR3 totals 11 residues. Germline V lookup: CDR1 DFQATT, CDR2 SNEGSKA (reference sequence). The CDR3 loop is CSLRGNTEAFF. As DNA, the CDR3 is TGCAGCCTTAGGGGGAACACTGAAGCTTTCTTT.

In this sample, this clonotype turned up many times. V gene TRBV13 combines with J gene TRBJ2-3, with D perhaps given as TRBD1 or TRBD2 (6 bases each). Deletions cut 5 bases from V and 2 bases from J, with 20 bases between. Germline CDR1 is PRHDT and CDR2 is FYEKMQ (reference sequence). The CDR3 sequence is 17 residues long. The CDR3 region is CASSPLGGSPSTDTQYF. DNA for the CDR3: TGTGCCAGCAGCCCTTTAGGGGGGTCCCCCTCCACAGATACGCAGTATTTT.